The 15 T cell receptor beta chains reported below all come from one sample, sequenced in a study of T cell clonality in common variable immunodeficiency. Only in-frame clones appear in the TCRdb table, and some are missing; sequencing was by immunoSEQ multiplex PCR. This sample carries tens of thousands of clones, none of them present only once. The sequencing input was peripheral blood mononuclear cells. The source is a person aged 18-69 years in good health.

This clone was recorded at least ten times. CDR3 residues: CAWSGTSELGNSYEQYF. The covered CDR3 bases are TGTGCCTGGTCCGGGACTAGCGAACTAGGGAACTCCTACGAG. The V call is TRBV30, the J call TRBJ2-7; 10 positions match TRBD2. The sequenced fragment ends 3 residues before the CDR3 boundary, so the rest is inferred from the germline J gene. Germline V gives CDR1 GTSNPN, CDR2 SVGIG (reference sequence). V gave up 5 bases and J gave up 0 bases; unmatched junction bases: 13. There are 17 residues in the CDR3.

This clone occurred many times. The missing CDR3 end, 3 residues past where the read stops, is filled in from the germline J gene. This chain joins TRBV6-2 or TRBV6-3 and TRBJ2-2; D is unresolved. Trimming removed 4 bases from V and 8 bases from J, with 11 bases in between. The germline CDR1 and CDR2 sequences are MNHEY and SVGEGT. This CDR3 is 13 amino acids long. The CDR3 loop reads CASSSPGGGELFF. Partial CDR3 DNA: TGTGCCAGCAGTTCCCCAGGTGGGGGGGAG.

This clone was counted at least ten times. The read halts 3 residues ahead of the CDR3 end, with the missing end drawn from the germline J gene. This chain uses TRBV11-1 with TRBJ2-3, with a tentative D call TRBD2 (6 bases). The CDR3 is 13 amino acids. Germline V lookup: CDR1 SGHAT, CDR2 FQDESV (reference sequence). Incomplete CDR3 DNA: TGTGCCAGCAGCGGGCGACTAGAAGGCTCG. This translates into CASSGRLEGS. In full, the CDR3 reads CASSGRLEGSQYF.

This clone was counted ten times or more. The read terminates 3 residues before the CDR3 end, so the remaining end is supplied by the germline J gene. The V call is TRBV2, the J call TRBJ2-3; the match to TRBD1 covers 7 bases. The J segment lost 4 bases and the V segment lost 9 bases, leaving 7 bases of the junction unmatched. Germline V gene lookup returns CDR1 SNHLY and CDR2 FYNNEI. The CDR3 totals 13 residues. The CDR3 protein is CARTDRASDTQYF. The DNA read from the CDR3 is TGTGCCAGGACCGACAGGGCATCAGATACG.

This clone came up many times. The covered CDR3 bases are TGTGCCAGCAGGGACACGTTGGTCCTAGCCAAAAACATT. Its translation is CASRDTLVLAKNI. The whole CDR3 protein reads CASRDTLVLAKNIQYF. The gene calls are TRBV6-2 or TRBV6-3 and TRBJ2-4; tentative D call: TRBD1 (5 bases). Read sequence stops 3 residues before the CDR3 end, and the germline J gene provides the missing end. CDR1 is MNHEY, CDR2 SVGEGT, per germline. The CDR3 is made up of 16 amino acids. Trimming pared 6 bases from V and 0 bases from J, leaving 15 bases between.

This clone has ten or more counts. The junction departs from the called germline gene at one end, perhaps through a read error. The read is 3 residues too short to cover the CDR3 end, so that end is filled in from the germline J gene. The chain uses TRBV7-7 and TRBJ2-7; D remains unclear. Germline loops: CDR1 SSHAT, CDR2 FNYEAQ (reference sequence). The CDR3 covers 15 residues. The covered CDR3 bases are TGTGCTAGCAGCTTAGAGCACGGAGCGTCCTACGAG. Amino acid sequence: CASSLEHGASYE. The CDR3 in full is CASSLEHGASYEQYF.

This clone was detected ten times or more. The CDR3 goes on 3 residues after the read ends, and that part is filled in from the germline J gene. V and J are TRBV19 and TRBJ1-1; a weak D match, TRBD1 (5 bases). From germline, CDR1 is LNHDA and CDR2 SQIVND (reference sequence). The CDR3 extends over 12 amino acids. The V and J ends lost 8 bases and 2 bases respectively, with 9 bases between them. CDR3: CASGDRNTEAFF. The sequenced CDR3 bases are TGTGCCAGTGGAGACAGAAACACTGAA.

This clone was observed a few times. A junction boundary mismatches the germline segment, possibly from a read error. The read ends 3 residues early relative to the CDR3; the germline J gene fills the gap. This CDR3 is also generated by other DNA sequences in the sample. The chain is built from TRBV19 and TRBJ1-3; 7 bases agree with TRBD1. The CDR3 loop spans 19 amino acids. The germline CDR1 and CDR2 sequences are LNHDA and SQIVND (reference sequence). CDR3 DNA (partial): TGTGCCAGTAGTATAGATCAGACAGGGCAAGGGGACTCTGGAAACACA. It is translated as CASSIDQTGQGDSGNT. The entire CDR3 is CASSIDQTGQGDSGNTIYF.

This clone was found many times. The CDR3 spells CASSLEADYSTDTQYF. CDR3 bases read: TGCGCCAGCAGCTTGGAAGCGGATTATAGCACAGATACG. The chain carries TRBV5-1 and TRBJ2-3; a possible D gene is TRBD2 (5 bases). The read terminates 3 residues before the CDR3 end, so the remaining end is supplied by the germline J gene. CDR3 length: 16 amino acids. Per the germline V gene, CDR1 is SGHRS and CDR2 is YFSETQ. Trimming took 0 bases from V and 0 from J, leaving 11 bases between them.

This clone was counted ten times or more. Read sequence stops 3 residues before the CDR3 end, and the germline J gene provides the missing end. The chain links TRBV4-2 to TRBJ2-5; tentative D call: TRBD2 (6 bases). Trimming took 0 bases from V and 2 from J, leaving 13 bases between them. The CDR3 runs to 16 residues. Germline V lookup: CDR1 LGHNA, CDR2 YNFKEQ. Partial CDR3 DNA: TGTGCCAGCAGCCAAGAGCTTAGCGGACCACAAGAGACC. It codes for CASSQELSGPQET. The full CDR3 sequence reads CASSQELSGPQETQYF.

This clone was seen more than once but under ten times. The read terminates 3 residues before the CDR3 end, so the remaining end is supplied by the germline J gene. The V and J genes are TRBV7-8 and TRBJ2-1; 10 bases map to TRBD2. The CDR3 has 15 amino acids. Per the germline V gene, CDR1 is SGHVS and CDR2 is FQNEAQ. The J segment lost 8 bases and the V segment lost 8 bases, leaving 12 bases of the junction unmatched. CDR3 bases read: TGTGCCAGCCGACCCTTTAGCGGGAGGTCGTATGAG. It yields the protein CASRPFSGRSYE. The whole CDR3 sequence reads CASRPFSGRSYEQFF.

The sample holds many counts of this clone. Read sequence stops 3 residues before the CDR3 end, and the germline J gene provides the missing end. The chain combines TRBV18 with TRBJ2-3, with D possibly matching TRBD2 (5 bases). Trimming removed 3 bases from V and 1 base from J, with 5 bases in between. This CDR3 has 13 amino acids. Germline CDR1 and CDR2: KGHSH and LQKENI. Here the CDR3 reads CASSPGGTDTQYF. The covered CDR3 bases are TGTGCCAGCTCACCCGGGGGCACAGATACG.

This clone occurred many times. The DNA ends 3 residues before the CDR3 does, and the rest of the CDR3 is filled in from the germline J gene. V usage is TRBV19 and J usage is TRBJ2-7; 9 bases align to TRBD2. The CDR3 contains 16 residues. The germline CDR1 and CDR2 sequences are LNHDA and SQIVND (reference sequence). V gave up 4 bases and J gave up 1 base; unmatched junction bases: 8. The CDR3 here is CASSKGHSGSSYEQYF. Partial CDR3 DNA: TGTGCCAGTAGTAAGGGTCATAGCGGGAGTTCCTACGAG. Full variable domain (rest looked up from reference TRBV19 and TRBJ2-7): DGGITQSPKYLFRKEGQNVTLSCEQNLNHDAMYWYRQDPGQGLRLIYYSQIVNDFQKGDIAEGYSVSREKKESFPLTVTSAQKNPTAFYLCASSKGHSGSSYEQYFGPGTRLTVT.

This clone was detected many times. The chain's CDR3 is CASNPDRSNYGYTF. The part of the CDR3 DNA that was read is TGTGCCAGCAACCCGGACAGATCAAACTATGGC. The chain uses TRBV5-4 and TRBJ1-2; weak D call: TRBD1 (6 bases). The read stops 3 residues short of the end of the CDR3; the missing end is completed from the germline J gene. V lost 6 bases and J 2 bases, leaving 14 bases between the germline ends. Germline V gives CDR1 SGHNT, CDR2 YYREEE (reference sequence). The CDR3 has 14 residues.

In this sample, this clone turned up many times. The CDR3 bases that were read are TGTGCCAGCAGCCAACTAGCCCCTCTCGCTCTCAATGAG. It translates to CASSQLAPLALNE. The CDR3, in full, reads CASSQLAPLALNEQFF. This rearrangement joins TRBV14 to TRBJ2-1, with a weak D call TRBD2 (5 bases). Sequencing ends 3 residues short of the CDR3 end; the germline J gene provides the rest. V shed 2 bases and J shed 6 bases, with 17 bases lying between them. The germline gives CDR1 SGHDN, CDR2 FVKESK. The CDR3 length is 16 residues. The whole variable domain, remainder taken from reference TRBV14 and TRBJ2-1, is EAGVTQFPSHSVIEKGQTVTLRCDPISGHDNLYWYRRVMGKEIKFLLHFVKESKQDESGMPNNRFLAERTGGTYSTLKVQPAELEDSGVYFCASSQLAPLALNEQFFGPGTRLTVL.